This is a list of T cell receptor beta chains from one sample in a study of cytomegalovirus exposure and HLA in healthy donors. The protocol was immunoSEQ multiplex PCR, while the TCRdb copy is restricted to in-frame clones and leaves out a portion. The sample holds roughly 120,000 clones. Sequencing was done on a sample of PBMCs. The receptors originated from a man in his late teens or twenties in good health and CMV-seronegative. Each CDR3 is given with its conserved first and last residue. Fields, in order: D gene, J gene, V gene, CDR3 DNA, CDR3 protein. A D gene is named only where the DNA matches it firmly.

TRBD2	TRBJ2-7	TRBV6-6	TGTGCCAGCAGAGATGAGCGGGGAGGGTTTTACGAGCAGTACTTC	CASRDERGGFYEQYF
TRBD2	TRBJ2-2	TRBV19	TGTGCCAGTAGAGAACCGGGACTAGCGGTTGCCGGGGAGCTGTTTTTT	CASREPGLAVAGELFF
.	TRBJ2-1	TRBV10-3	TGTGCCATCAGTGAGGAGACAGGGAGGCATGAGCAGTTCTTC	CAISEETGRHEQFF
.	TRBJ2-2	TRBV27	TGTGCCAGCAGTTCCTCCGTGGGGCCCGGGGAGCTGTTTTTT	CASSSSVGPGELFF
.	TRBJ1-1	TRBV6-1	TGTGCCAGCAGTGAAGAGGGCAGGGGTACTGAAGCTTTCTTT	CASSEEGRGTEAFF
.	TRBJ1-1	TRBV7-2	TGTGCCAGCAGCCTGGGGGCGAACACTGAAGCTTTCTTT	CASSLGANTEAFF
.	TRBJ1-5	TRBV25-1	TGTGCCAGCAGTGGGGCAGGGCCGGACAATCAGCCCCAGCATTTT	CASSGAGPDNQPQHF
TRBD2	TRBJ2-7	TRBV5-4	TGTGCCACCCTGACTAGCGGAAGCTCCTACGAGCAGTACTTC	CATLTSGSSYEQYF
.	TRBJ1-6	TRBV7-9	TGTGCCAGCAGCCGACAGCTGGGGTTAGATTCACCCCTCCACTTT	CASSRQLGLDSPLHF
TRBD2	TRBJ2-1	TRBV4-1	TGCGCCAGCAGCCACGGGGGGGGAAATGAGCAGTTCTTC	CASSHGGGNEQFF
.	TRBJ2-1	TRBV25-1	TGTGCCAGTACGGACAGCTACAATGAGCAGTTCTTC	CASTDSYNEQFF
.	TRBJ1-6	TRBV9	TGTGCCAGCAGCGCCCCAATTACAGGTCTAGATAATTCACCCCTCCACTTT	CASSAPITGLDNSPLHF
.	TRBJ1-2	TRBV4-1	TGCGCCAGCAGCCAAGGGTCACAGAGTAACTATGGCTACACCTTC	CASSQGSQSNYGYTF
TRBD2	TRBJ2-5	TRBV5-1	TGCGCCAGCAGCTCGGGACTAGCGGGGGTGGGGACCCAGTACTTC	CASSSGLAGVGTQYF
TRBD1	TRBJ1-1	TRBV19	TGTGCCAGTAACACAGGGGGCAAGGCTGAAGCTTTCTTT	CASNTGGKAEAFF
.	TRBJ2-5	TRBV14	TGTGCCAGCAGCTTCCGACAGTGGGAGACCCAGTACTTC	CASSFRQWETQYF
.	TRBJ1-5	TRBV7-9	TGTGCCAGCAGCCCACAGGGACCTCAGCCCCAGCATTTT	CASSPQGPQPQHF
.	TRBJ2-7	TRBV4-3	TGCGCCAGCAGCCAAGATCAATCTGCTGCGGATCCCTTCCCGGAGCAGTACTTC	CASSQDQSAADPFPEQYF
TRBD1	TRBJ2-1	TRBV7-9	TGTGCCAGCAGCTTAGGACAGGGTAAGAATGAGCAGTTCTTC	CASSLGQGKNEQFF
.	TRBJ2-3	TRBV7-9	TGTGCCAGCAGCTTAGAAGGGGCCAGGGATACGCAGTATTTT	CASSLEGARDTQYF
TRBD2	TRBJ2-1	TRBV7-9	TGTGCCAGCAGCTCCCGCTCCGGGAGGCACAATGAGCAGTTCTTC	CASSSRSGRHNEQFF
TRBD2	TRBJ2-3	TRBV15	TGTGCCACCCGGGGAGGGCCGGGGGGCACAGATACGCAGTATTTT	CATRGGPGGTDTQYF
.	TRBJ2-1	TRBV5-1	TGCGCCAGCAGCCCCTGGGCCCAATCCGGCTCCTACAATGAGCAGTTCTTC	CASSPWAQSGSYNEQFF
TRBD1	TRBJ2-2	TRBV5-5	TGTGCCAGCAGCCCCCGGCAGGGGGACACCGGGGAGCTGTTTTTT	CASSPRQGDTGELFF
.	TRBJ2-3	TRBV29-1	TGCAGCGAACAGGACAGAGATACGCAGTATTTT	CSEQDRDTQYF
.	TRBJ2-5	TRBV10-3	TGTGCCATCAGTGGGCCGACTACCCTAGAGACCCAGTACTTC	CAISGPTTLETQYF
.	TRBJ1-6	TRBV18	TGTGCCAGCTCACCACCGCCCATGAGCTCCTATAATTCACCCCTCCACTTT	CASSPPPMSSYNSPLHF
.	TRBJ1-1	TRBV14	TGTGCCAGCAGCCTTGGACAGTCCACTGAAGCTTTCTTT	CASSLGQSTEAFF
TRBD2	TRBJ2-7	TRBV7-2	TGTGCCAGCAGCTTAGATCTGGGAGGGAACGAGCAGTACTTC	CASSLDLGGNEQYF
TRBD1	TRBJ1-1	TRBV5-4	TGTGCCAGCAGTCCCGGGACAGGGAGGGGAGGAACTGAAGCTTTCTTT	CASSPGTGRGGTEAFF
TRBD1	TRBJ1-1	TRBV9	TGTGCCAGCAGCGTTGGGACAGGGGGTTGGGGAGGAACTGAAGCTTTCTTT	CASSVGTGGWGGTEAFF
TRBD1	TRBJ2-5	TRBV7-9	TGTGCCAGCAGCCCCAGGAGGGCGGACAGGGTCCAGCAAGAGACCCAGTACTTC	CASSPRRADRVQQETQYF
.	TRBJ1-1	TRBV5-5	TGTGCCAGCAGCCCGGGGACTGAAGCTTTCTTT	CASSPGTEAFF
TRBD2	TRBJ2-3	TRBV11-3	TGTGCCAGCAGCGTGGCGGGGGCAGATACGCAGTATTTT	CASSVAGADTQYF
.	TRBJ2-2	TRBV10-1	TGCGCCAGCAGCTCCGGTGGGGAGCTGTTTTTT	CASSSGGELFF
TRBD2	TRBJ2-5	TRBV4-1	TGCGCCAGCAGCACACGACTAGCGGGGGGACTGGGAGAGACCCAGTACTTC	CASSTRLAGGLGETQYF
.	TRBJ2-7	TRBV5-4	TGTGCCAGCAGCTTATGGGGGCAGGAGCAGTACTTC	CASSLWGQEQYF
.	TRBJ2-7	TRBV28	TGTGCCAGCAGTTTATGGGGTAGCGGCTACGAGCAGTACTTC	CASSLWGSGYEQYF
.	TRBJ2-2	TRBV6-5	TGTGCCAGCAGTTCCATCCCAGGGAACACCGGGGAGCTGTTTTTT	CASSSIPGNTGELFF
.	TRBJ2-5	TRBV5-1	TGCGCCAGCAGCTTGGCCCTCCAAGAGACCCAGTACTTC	CASSLALQETQYF
TRBD1	TRBJ1-3	TRBV7-2	TGTGCCAGCAGCTTAGGTGGGACAGCTGGAAACACCATATATTTT	CASSLGGTAGNTIYF
TRBD1	TRBJ2-3	TRBV29-1	TGCAGCGGCGGACAGGGAACTAGCACAGATACGCAGTATTTT	CSGGQGTSTDTQYF
TRBD1	TRBJ1-5	TRBV28	TGTGCCAGCAACTTATACCAGGGGGCAAGGCAGCCCCAGCATTTT	CASNLYQGARQPQHF
TRBD2	TRBJ2-3	TRBV19	TGTGCCAGTAGCTTGGGACTAGCGGGGGGAACTAGCACAGATACGCAGTATTTT	CASSLGLAGGTSTDTQYF
.	TRBJ2-1	TRBV13	TGTGCCAGCAGCTTAGGCGGAGCAGGGGTTGGCAATGAGCAGTTCTTC	CASSLGGAGVGNEQFF
.	TRBJ2-1	TRBV6-5	TGTGCCAGCACCGAGGCGGGGTTAGGTAGCAATGAGCAGTTCTTC	CASTEAGLGSNEQFF
.	TRBJ1-1	TRBV28	TGTGCCAGCAGTTCCGGGACACGCATGAACACTGAAGCTTTCTTT	CASSSGTRMNTEAFF
.	TRBJ2-3	TRBV7-6	TGTGCCAGCAGCTTAGCGTTACTGGATACGCAGTATTTT	CASSLALLDTQYF
TRBD2	TRBJ2-3	TRBV6-1	TGTGCCAGCAGTGGACTAGCGGGAGTGGGCGGCACAGATACGCAGTATTTT	CASSGLAGVGGTDTQYF
.	TRBJ2-2	TRBV7-8	TGTGCCAGCAGCAGACGCTCAAGGACAGCTAACATTCCCACCGGGGAGCTGTTTTTT	CASSRRSRTANIPTGELFF
.	TRBJ2-7	TRBV25-1	TGTGCCAGCAGCCTAAGGGGCTACGAGCAGTACTTC	CASSLRGYEQYF